This T cell receptor beta chain was documented in a study of T cell responses to AZD1222 COVID-19 vaccine. Study details: Combined were second doses at about 4 or about 12 weeks. Study-wide results and caveats: Donors were chiefly white British, with a greater number of females, and clonal diversity was perhaps underestimated. The number of AZD1222 recipients seropositive at baseline was only five or six.

The CDR3 length is 13 residues. Trimming took 6 bases from V and 3 from J, leaving 8 bases between them. The germline V gene encodes CDR1 MNHNY and CDR2 SVGAGI (reference sequence). The table came from immunoSEQ multiplex PCR; TCRdb's copy has only in-frame clones and leaves some out. The table has fewer than 50,000 clones, 70% to 80% seen once. Notes on this clone: Its cognate antigen is unknown.

Sequencing used peripheral blood, obtained on day 0 of AZD1222 vaccination. This chain joins TRBV6-6 and TRBJ2-2; a possible D gene is TRBD2 (5 bases). The sequence was collected from an adult in good health. The CDR3 here is CASSGVYTGELFF. The DNA of the CDR3 is TGTGCCAGCAGCGGGGTGTACACCGGGGAGCTGTTTTTT.